This T cell receptor (beta chain) was identified during a study of blood T cell repertoires in COVID-19. The method was immunoSEQ multiplex PCR; TCRdb's version includes in-frame clones alone and lacks a portion of them. This sample has approximately 160,000 clones, with around 82% found just once. This study enrolled people aged about 18 to 90 from 24 US geographic areas. Participants were placed into cohorts based on the clinical history they reported. Among Cohort 3 donors, those recovered had two negative PCRs, clearance, or symptom resolution. Sequenced sample: PBMCs or T cells enriched from blood (not recorded which). The clonotype originates from a man between 35 and 55 years old who had recovered from COVID-19.

The CDR3 sequence: CASSGLPGTSAYNEQFF. The DNA of the CDR3 is TGTGCCAGCAGCGGACTTCCCGGGACTAGCGCCTACAATGAGCAGTTCTTC. The chain couples TRBV9 to TRBJ2-1, with 10 bases aligning to TRBD2. From germline, CDR1 is SGDLS and CDR2 YYNGEE. Unmatched junction bases numbered 8, after V lost 3 bases and J lost 2 bases. The CDR3 has 17 residues.